Following are 16 T cell receptor beta chains from one sample sequenced in a study of relationships among human T cell subsets. Semiquantitative ARM-PCR amplified T cell receptor alpha and beta CDR3 regions from mRNA. Tagged nested gene-specific primers were used first, then communal superprimers amplified exponentially. TCRdb redid the calling of the multiplex PCR reads with MiXCR, one entry per CDR3 protein. The sample lists approximately 15,000 distinct CDR3 sequences; around 62% were seen once. The sequencing input was total T cells sorted from blood. The receptors were sampled from a man aged 35-49 years in good health.

This chain uses TRBV11-2 with TRBJ2-5; D is possibly TRBD1 (6 bases). The ends were cut back, 3 bases at V and 8 bases at J, with 13 bases in the middle. This CDR3 spans 13 amino acids. CDR1 SGHAT and CDR2 FQNNGV come from the germline V gene. In DNA form, the CDR3 reads TGTGCCAGCAGCTTCCGGGCAGGGGTCACCCAGTACTTC. It codes for CASSFRAGVTQYF.

This CDR3 reads CASSALSRGRRDSEQFF. The CDR3 DNA reads as TGTGCCAGTAGTGCGCTGTCCAGGGGGCGGAGGGATAGTGAGCAGTTCTTC. The chain carries TRBV19 and TRBJ2-1; 8 nucleotides line up with TRBD1. Germline V gene sequence: CDR1 LNHDA, CDR2 SQIVND (reference sequence). Trimming removed 5 bases from V and 9 bases from J; junction bases left unmatched: 18. CDR3 length equals 17 residues.

The chain couples TRBV6-5 to TRBJ2-1, with 7 bases identical to TRBD1. This CDR3 is 17 amino acids long. V trimming: 0 bases; J trimming: 5 bases; junction bases outside the gene matches: 10. The germline gives CDR1 MNHEY, CDR2 SVGAGI. The CDR3 is CASSYSRGPSANNEQFF. The CDR3 coding sequence is TGTGCCAGCAGTTACTCGAGGGGGCCGAGCGCTAACAATGAGCAGTTCTTC.

The J gene is TRBJ2-3, the V gene TRBV27; D unclear. The CDR3 totals 18 residues. V dropped 4 bases and J dropped 4 bases, with 24 bases sitting between them. From germline, CDR1 is MNHEY and CDR2 SMNVEV (reference sequence). The CDR3 is CASSSEPPFWATSDTQYF. CDR3 bases: TGTGCCAGCAGTTCCGAACCCCCCTTTTGGGCTACTTCAGATACGCAGTATTTT.

The genes are TRBV6-6 and TRBJ1-2; D gene uncertain. Trimming shortened V by 4 bases and J by 3 bases, and 9 bases separated the two germline ends. The germline gives CDR1 MNHNY, CDR2 SVGAGI (reference sequence). The CDR3 loop spans 13 amino acids. CDR3 loop: CASSFSRDYGYTF. For the CDR3, the DNA is TGTGCCAGCAGTTTTTCCCGAGACTATGGCTACACCTTC.

This clonotype has just one count. The chain employs TRBV15 and TRBJ1-2; D might be TRBD1 (6 bases). Germline values: CDR1 LNHNV, CDR2 YYDKDF (reference sequence). There are 16 residues in the CDR3. With 0 bases removed from V and 5 bases from J, the gap between germline ends came to 16 bases. In nucleotides, the CDR3 is TGTGCCACCAGCAGAGATGGCGCAGGGGATTGGTATGGCTACACCTTC. It encodes CATSRDGAGDWYGYTF.

The chain recombines TRBV6-1 with TRBJ2-1, with D tentatively TRBD1 or TRBD2 (6 bases each). The CDR3 is 15 residues long. V lost 5 bases and J lost 4, with 15 bases in between. CDR1 is MNHNS, CDR2 SASEGT, per germline. The CDR3 DNA is TGTGCCAGCAGTCGCGCGGGACACATATACAATGAGCAGTTCTTC. Translating gives CASSRAGHIYNEQFF.

The rearrangement uses TRBV7-9 and TRBJ2-1; 14 bases are a match to TRBD2. In germline, CDR1 is SEHNR, CDR2 FQNEAQ (reference sequence). After removal of 5 bases from V and 5 bases from J, the junction contained 8 bases not matched to a gene. CDR3 size: 17 residues. The CDR3 DNA sequence: TGTGCCAGCAGCGCACCGGGACTAGCGGGAGAAAACAATGAGCAGTTCTTC. This gives the protein CASSAPGLAGENNEQFF.

This chain connects TRBV10-3 to TRBJ2-1; 13 bases fit TRBD2. Germline CDR1 is ENHRY and CDR2 is SYGVKD. The CDR3 contains 13 residues. J gave up 7 bases and V 10 bases, and 4 bases lay outside the gene matches. CDR3 amino acids: CATGLAGVNEQFF. CDR3 coding DNA: TGTGCCACCGGACTAGCGGGAGTAAATGAGCAGTTCTTC.

The chain carries TRBV25-1 and TRBJ2-3, with a tentative D call TRBD1 (6 bases). The V end lost 1 base, the J end lost 6 bases, and 11 bases lay between the germline ends. This CDR3 is 14 amino acids long. Germline-derived CDR1 and CDR2 are MGHDK and SYGVNS. This chain's CDR3 is CASSEFNRVDTQYF. The CDR3 coding sequence is TGTGCCAGCAGTGAATTTAACAGGGTCGATACGCAGTATTTT.

The chain is built from TRBV12-3 or TRBV12-4 and TRBJ1-2; D is uncertain. Trimming left V 1 base short and J 4 bases short, with 7 bases between. The length of the CDR3 is 13 residues. The CDR3 nucleotides read TGTGCCAGCAGTTTAGGGCGGCCCTATGGCTACACCTTC. This codes for CASSLGRPYGYTF.

The gene calls are TRBV6-2 or TRBV6-3 and TRBJ2-7; D is unresolved. V was trimmed by 4 bases and J by 3 bases, leaving 7 bases between them. Germline-derived CDR1 and CDR2 are MNHEY and SVGEGT. The CDR3 spans 12 residues. The CDR3 bases are TGTGCCAGCAGTTTTGCCGGCTACGAGCAGTACTTC. It yields the protein CASSFAGYEQYF.

The CDR3 DNA reads as TGCGCCAGCAGCGACCTTTTGACAGGTGGAGAAGACATTCAGTACTTC. This encodes CASSDLLTGGEDIQYF. This rearrangement joins TRBV5-1 to TRBJ2-4; perhaps TRBD1 as D (6 bases). Trimming left V 4 bases short and J 8 bases short, with 22 bases between. The V gene's germline CDR1 is SGHRS and CDR2 YFSETQ. The CDR3 contains 16 residues.

This clonotype was observed a few times. The chain couples TRBV10-2 to TRBJ2-7; 13 nucleotides agree with TRBD2. CDR3 length equals 16 residues. The germline V gene encodes CDR1 WSHSY and CDR2 SAAADI. V was pared by 5 bases and J by 1 base, with 5 bases of the junction left unmatched. This CDR3 is CASSKMGLAGSYEQYF. CDR3 nucleotide sequence: TGCGCCAGCAGTAAAATGGGACTAGCGGGGTCCTACGAGCAGTACTTC.

This clonotype occurred a few times. This rearrangement joins TRBV20-1 to TRBJ2-7, with D perhaps TRBD2 (5 bases). Between the trimmed V and J ends, which lost 5 bases and 2 bases, there was a span of 13 bases. Germline V CDR1 and CDR2: DFQATT, SNEGSKA (reference sequence). The CDR3 runs to 13 residues. The CDR3 bases are TGCAGTGCTCCAAGAGGGCATACCTACGAGCAGTACTTC. Its translation: CSAPRGHTYEQYF.

CDR3 nucleotide sequence: TGCGCCAGCAGCTCGGACCTTATGTTCGAGCAGTTCTTC. Protein: CASSSDLMFEQFF. V is TRBV5-1 and J is TRBJ2-1; no firm D call. Trimming took 3 bases from V and 10 from J, leaving 14 bases between them. Germline V gene sequence: CDR1 SGHRS, CDR2 YFSETQ. This CDR3 is 13 amino acids long.